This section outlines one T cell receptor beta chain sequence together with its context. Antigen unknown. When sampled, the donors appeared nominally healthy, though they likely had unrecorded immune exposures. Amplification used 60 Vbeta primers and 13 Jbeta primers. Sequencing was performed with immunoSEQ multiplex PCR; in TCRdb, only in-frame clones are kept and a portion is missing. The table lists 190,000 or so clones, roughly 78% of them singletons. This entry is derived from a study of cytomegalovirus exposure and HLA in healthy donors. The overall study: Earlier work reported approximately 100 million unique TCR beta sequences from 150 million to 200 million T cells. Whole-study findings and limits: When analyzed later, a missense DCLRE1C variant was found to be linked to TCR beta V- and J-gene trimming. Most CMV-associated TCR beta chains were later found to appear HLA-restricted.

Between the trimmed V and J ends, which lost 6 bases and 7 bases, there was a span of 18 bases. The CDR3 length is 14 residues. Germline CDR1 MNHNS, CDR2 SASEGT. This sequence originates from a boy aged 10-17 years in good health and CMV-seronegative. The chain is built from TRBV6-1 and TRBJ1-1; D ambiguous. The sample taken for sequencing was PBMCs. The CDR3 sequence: CASRSLPGKGEAFF. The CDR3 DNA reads TGTGCCAGCAGATCACTACCCGGGAAGGGTGAAGCTTTCTTT.